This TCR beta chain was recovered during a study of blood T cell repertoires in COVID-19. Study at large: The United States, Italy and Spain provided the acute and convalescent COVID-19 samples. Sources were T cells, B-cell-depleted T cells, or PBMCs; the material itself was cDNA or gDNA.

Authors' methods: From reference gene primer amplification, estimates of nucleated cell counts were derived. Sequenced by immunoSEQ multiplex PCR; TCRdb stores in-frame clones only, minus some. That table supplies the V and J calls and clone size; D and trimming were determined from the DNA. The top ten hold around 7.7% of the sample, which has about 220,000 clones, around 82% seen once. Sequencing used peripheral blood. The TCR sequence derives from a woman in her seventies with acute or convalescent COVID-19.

CDR3 sequence reads: CASSPRTGNQPQHF. In nucleotides, the CDR3 is TGCGCCAGCAGCCCTCGGACAGGAAATCAGCCCCAGCATTTT. This chain uses TRBV4-1 with TRBJ1-5; TRBD1 matches 7 bases. The CDR3 runs to 14 residues. CDR1 is MGHRA and CDR2 is YSYEKL in the germline V gene. J gave up 4 bases and V 4 bases, and 4 bases lay outside the gene matches.